Only a few counts were recorded for the clone carrying this T cell receptor beta chain. The antigen is unknown. Treatment denoted: approximately nine-day PBMC culture with coronavirus spike peptide pools or control peptides (ViraFEST assay). ViraFEST used peptide pools to expand antigen-specific T cells before TCR sequencing. Dates of PCR positivity, March to December 2020, preceded the US Alpha, Beta and Delta variants. This specimen comes from a study of vaccination and CD4 T cells after COVID-19. Germline V gene sequence: CDR1 LNHDA, CDR2 SQIVND (reference sequence). Unmatched junction bases numbered 6, after V lost 3 bases and J lost 1 base. This CDR3 contains 16 residues. The Oncomine TCR Beta short-read assay was what sequenced the DNA obtained from cultured CD4+ T cells. TCRdb redid the calling of the PCR reads with MiXCR, one entry per CDR3 protein. In the table there are 15,000 to 20,000 distinct CDR3 sequences, about half of which are singletons.

This TCR was recovered from a human donor who had recovered from COVID-19. The chain joins TRBV19 to TRBJ1-1; 9 bases align to TRBD1. The sequenced sample consisted of CD4+ T cells from blood, cultured in vitro. The CDR3 bases are TGTGCCAGTAGTATCCGACAGGGGGTAGCGAACACTGAAGCTTTCTTT. Protein sequence: CASSIRQGVANTEAFF.